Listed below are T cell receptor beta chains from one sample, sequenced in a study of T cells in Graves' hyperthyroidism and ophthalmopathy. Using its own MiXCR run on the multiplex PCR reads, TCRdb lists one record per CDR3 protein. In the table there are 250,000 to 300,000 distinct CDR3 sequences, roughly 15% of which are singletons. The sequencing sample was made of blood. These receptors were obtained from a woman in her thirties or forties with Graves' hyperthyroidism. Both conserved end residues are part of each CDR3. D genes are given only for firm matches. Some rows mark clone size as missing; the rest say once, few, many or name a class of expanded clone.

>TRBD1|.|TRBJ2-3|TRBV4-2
TGTGCCAGCAGCCAGGACCGGACAGGGACGAATACGCAGTATTTT
CASSQDRTGTNTQYF
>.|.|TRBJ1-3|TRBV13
TGTGCCAGCAGCCAAGGGGGCTCTGGAAACACCATATATTTT
CASSQGGSGNTIYF
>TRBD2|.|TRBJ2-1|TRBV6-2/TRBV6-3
TGTGCCAGCAGTGACCCGTACTCCGCCTCGACTAGCGGGGCCTACAATGAGCAGTTCTTC
CASSDPYSASTSGAYNEQFF
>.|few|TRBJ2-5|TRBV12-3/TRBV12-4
TGTGCCAGCAGCGTGGCGAGTGGGAAAGAGACCCAGTACTTC
CASSVASGKETQYF
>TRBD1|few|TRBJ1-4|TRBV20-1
TGCAGTGCCAGGAGCGAACCGGGACAGTCCGAAAAACTGTTTTTT
CSARSEPGQSEKLFF
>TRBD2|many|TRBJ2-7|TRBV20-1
TGCAGTGCTGAAGGGGGACTAGCGGGTCCCGAGCAGTACTTC
CSAEGGLAGPEQYF
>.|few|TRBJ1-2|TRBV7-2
TGTGCCAGCAGCGGACTTCACCTCTATGGCTACACCTTC
CASSGLHLYGYTF
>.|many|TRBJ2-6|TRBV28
TGTGCCAGCAGTTTTTTCTCTGGGGCCAACGTCCTGACTTTC
CASSFFSGANVLTF
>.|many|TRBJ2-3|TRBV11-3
TGTGCCAGCAGCTTAGACGGGATAGATACGCAGTATTTT
CASSLDGIDTQYF
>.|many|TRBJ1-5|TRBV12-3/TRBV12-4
TGTGCCAGCAGTGTGGGTGGGCCCCAGCATTTT
CASSVGGPQHF
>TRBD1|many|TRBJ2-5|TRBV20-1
TGCAGTGCTAGCCGGGACAGAGAGACCCAGTACTTC
CSASRDRETQYF
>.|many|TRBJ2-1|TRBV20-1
TGCAGTGCTACCCTTGCCCCCCTCCACAATGAGCAGTTCTTC
CSATLAPLHNEQFF
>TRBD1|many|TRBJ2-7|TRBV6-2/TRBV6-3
TGTGCCAGCAGTACCACTCAGACAGGGATTCGGAACGAGCAGTACTTC
CASSTTQTGIRNEQYF
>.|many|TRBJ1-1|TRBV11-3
TGTGCCAGCAGCTCGAGGGTGGTGAACACTGAAGCTTTCTTT
CASSSRVVNTEAFF
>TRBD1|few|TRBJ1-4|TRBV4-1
TGCGCCAGCAGCCCCCTGTGGGACAGGGGCGAAGAAAAACTGTTTTTT
CASSPLWDRGEEKLFF
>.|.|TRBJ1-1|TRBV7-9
TGTGCCAGCAGCGACCTCCACGGACGGAACACTGAAGCTTTCTTT
CASSDLHGRNTEAFF
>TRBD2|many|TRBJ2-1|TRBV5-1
TGCGCCAGCAGCCTAGGGACTAGCGAATACAATGAGCAGTTCTTC
CASSLGTSEYNEQFF
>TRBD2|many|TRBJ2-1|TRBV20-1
TGCAGTGCTAGTTCTAGCGGAGTACCCCACTACAATGAGCAGTTCTTC
CSASSSGVPHYNEQFF
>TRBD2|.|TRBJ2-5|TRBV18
TGTGCCAGCTCCGGACTAGCGGGAGGGCATGAGACCCAGTACTTC
CASSGLAGGHETQYF
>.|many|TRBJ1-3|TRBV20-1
TGCAGTGCTAGCAGGACTGGAAACACCATATATTTT
CSASRTGNTIYF
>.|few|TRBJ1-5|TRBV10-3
TGTGCCATCAGCGAGGACGGGTTTCTTAATCAGCCCCAGCATTTT
CAISEDGFLNQPQHF
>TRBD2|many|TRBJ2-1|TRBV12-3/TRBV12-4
TGTGCCAGCCGAGGCGGACTAGCGGCCTACAATGAGCAGTTCTTC
CASRGGLAAYNEQFF
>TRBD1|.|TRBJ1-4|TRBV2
TGTGCCAGCAGCGAATCCGGGACAGCTAATGAAAAACTGTTTTTT
CASSESGTANEKLFF
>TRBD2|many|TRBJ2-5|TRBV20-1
TGCAGTGCTAGCCCATTAGCGGGAGCAACGGAGACCCAGTACTTC
CSASPLAGATETQYF
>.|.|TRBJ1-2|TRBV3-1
TGTGCCAGCAGGGACATGGGTGGCTACACCTTC
CASRDMGGYTF
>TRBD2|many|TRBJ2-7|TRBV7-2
TGTGCCAGCAGCTTAGGTGGACTAGCGGGGCAGTACTTC
CASSLGGLAGQYF
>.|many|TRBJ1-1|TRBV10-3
TGTGCCATCAGTCCCACTGAGAACACTGAAGCTTTCTTT
CAISPTENTEAFF
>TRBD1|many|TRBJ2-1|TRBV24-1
TGTGCCACCAGTGTAGGCAGGGGGCAGGGCAATGAGCAGTTCTTC
CATSVGRGQGNEQFF
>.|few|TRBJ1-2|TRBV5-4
TGTGCCAGCAGCTTCCAAGAGATCTATGGCTACACCTTC
CASSFQEIYGYTF
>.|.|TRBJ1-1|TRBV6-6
TGTGCCAGCAGTTACGGAGTAGCTAGGACTGAAGCTTTCTTT
CASSYGVARTEAFF
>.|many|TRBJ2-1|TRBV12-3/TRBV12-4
TGTGCCAGCAGTAGAGGGACCGAGCAGTTCTTC
CASSRGTEQFF
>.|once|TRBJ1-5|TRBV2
TGTGCCAGCAGAAAAGGGGGGGAAGGCAATCAGCCCCAGCATTTT
CASRKGGEGNQPQHF
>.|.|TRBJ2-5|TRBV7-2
TGTGCCAGCAGCTTAGCCGCAGGGGCAGTAGAGACCCAGTACTTC
CASSLAAGAVETQYF
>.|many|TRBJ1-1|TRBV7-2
TGTGCCAGCAGCTTGTACGGGGGTCAAGGAAACACTGAAGCTTTCTTT
CASSLYGGQGNTEAFF
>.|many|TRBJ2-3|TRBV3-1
TGTGCCAGCAGCCAGGTATTGAGGCTAGAAGTTGATACGCAGTATTTT
CASSQVLRLEVDTQYF
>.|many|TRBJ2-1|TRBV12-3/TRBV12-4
TGTGCCAGCACCTCCGTAGCCCCTCGCCGGGAGAGGTCCTACAATGAGCAGTTCTTC
CASTSVAPRRERSYNEQFF
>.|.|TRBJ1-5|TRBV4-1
TGCGCCAGCAGCCCCTCACGTAGCAATCAGCCCCAGCATTTT
CASSPSRSNQPQHF
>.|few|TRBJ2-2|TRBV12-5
TGTGCTAGTGGTTCAGGTCAGGGGAACACCGGGGAGCTGTTTTTT
CASGSGQGNTGELFF
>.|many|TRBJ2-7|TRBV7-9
TGTGCCAATCAACCGGAGGGGAAGATCGAGCAGTACTTC
CANQPEGKIEQYF
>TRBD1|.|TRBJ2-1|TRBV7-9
TGTGCCAGCAGCTTAGAAGGGACAGGGATATTCAATGAGCAGTTCTTC
CASSLEGTGIFNEQFF
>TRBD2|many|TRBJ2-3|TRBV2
TGTGCCAGCAGTGCCCGGGACTACCGAAATACGCAGTATTTT
CASSARDYRNTQYF
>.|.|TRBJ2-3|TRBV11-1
TGTGCCAGCAGCTTGGCCGGACCTAACACAGATACGCAGTATTTT
CASSLAGPNTDTQYF
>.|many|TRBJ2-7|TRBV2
TGTGCCAGCAGTGAACTCGGGCCTGACTACGAGCAGTACTTC
CASSELGPDYEQYF
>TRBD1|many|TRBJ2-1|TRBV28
TGTGCCAGCAGAGCGACAGGGCGCTCCTACAATGAGCAGTTCTTC
CASRATGRSYNEQFF
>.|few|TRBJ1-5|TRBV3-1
TGTGCCAGCAGCCAAGGGGCAGGGTTGAGTCAGCCCCAGCATTTT
CASSQGAGLSQPQHF